The 22 T cell receptor beta chains in this list originate from one sample, sequenced in a study of T-cell reconstitution after alpha-beta-depleted transplantation in children. Unique molecular identifiers featured in how the TCRbeta library was prepared. TCRdb re-called the PCR reads through MiXCR, storing one row per CDR3 protein. Of hundreds of thousands of distinct CDR3 sequences listed, under 20% were seen once; the top ten hold just under 30%. The input for sequencing was PBMCs, mostly from graft donor cells, taken 360 days after TCRalphabeta/CD19-depleted stem cell transplant. The receptors were sampled from a boy in the first two years of life who had a stem cell transplant for Wiskott-Aldrich syndrome, so the T cells may come from the graft donor.

This clonotype was counted between two and nine times. This rearrangement joins TRBV11-2 to TRBJ2-7; 12 bases map to TRBD2. Trimming cost V 2 bases and J 1 base; bases outside gene matches: 9. Germline loops: CDR1 SGHAT, CDR2 FQNNGV. This CDR3 has 18 amino acids. The DNA for the CDR3 is TGTGCCAGCAGCTTAAGTTTTAGGACTAGCGGGGATTCCTACGAGCAGTACTTC. Protein: CASSLSFRTSGDSYEQYF.

The chain has TRBV20-1 and TRBJ2-4; D remains ambiguous. Germline V gene data show CDR1 as DFQATT and CDR2 as SNEGSKA (reference sequence). Trimming cost V 1 base and J 1 base, with 14 bases left between them. The CDR3 is made up of 16 amino acids. Written as DNA, the CDR3 is TGCAGTGCTAGAGTGCGGCTATCTAGGGCCAAAAACATTCAGTACTTC. Translating gives CSARVRLSRAKNIQYF.

Here the CDR3 reads CASSLGTGTIQYF. The DNA for the CDR3 is TGTGCCAGCAGCTTAGGGACAGGGACCATTCAGTACTTC. The rearrangement joins TRBV7-9 to TRBJ2-4, with 8 bases matching TRBD1. The ends lost 1 base at V and 9 bases at J; junction bases unmatched: 2. The CDR3 loop spans 13 amino acids. Germline assignment: CDR1 SEHNR and CDR2 FQNEAQ (reference sequence).

This clonotype was detected only a few times. The J gene is TRBJ2-7, the V gene TRBV12-3 or TRBV12-4; a possible D gene is TRBD1 (6 bases). The CDR3 consists of 13 residues. Trimming took off 6 bases at V and 6 bases at J, with 15 bases between the two ends. CDR3 in DNA: TGTGCCAGCAGCGTCATTCAGGGGAGCGAGCAGTACTTC. Its protein is CASSVIQGSEQYF.

This clonotype was seen more than once but under ten times. V gene TRBV29-1 combines with J gene TRBJ2-5; D uncertain. With 4 bases removed from V and 5 bases from J, the gap between germline ends came to 11 bases. There are 12 residues in the CDR3. CDR1 and CDR2 (germline): SQVTM, ANQGSEA. The CDR3 reads CSVGRVHETQYF. The CDR3 nucleotides read TGCAGCGTTGGTAGGGTTCATGAGACCCAGTACTTC. The variable domain in full, with the rest retrieved from reference TRBV29-1 and TRBJ2-5, is SAVISQKPSRDICQRGTSLTIQCQVDSQVTMMFWYRQQPGQSLTLIATANQGSEATYESGFVIDKFPISRPNLTFSTLTVSNMSPEDSSIYLCSVGRVHETQYFGPGTRLLVL.

The chain employs TRBV2 and TRBJ1-2; D is possibly TRBD1 (6 bases). V gave up 6 bases and J gave up 8 bases, with 13 bases separating them. The germline CDR1 and CDR2 sequences are SNHLY and FYNNEI. The CDR3 sequence is 12 residues long. The DNA of the CDR3 is TGTGCCAGCAGGACAGGAAGCGACGGCTACACCTTC. Translating it yields CASRTGSDGYTF. Using reference TRBV2 and TRBJ1-2 for the parts outside the CDR3, the full variable domain is EPEVTQTPSHQVTQMGQEVILRCVPISNHLYFYWYRQILGQKVEFLVSFYNNEISEKSEIFDDQFSVERPDGSNFTLKIRSTKLEDSAMYFCASRTGSDGYTFGSGTRLTVV.

This clonotype was observed at least ten times. The V call is TRBV29-1, the J call TRBJ1-1; no clear D gene. Germline CDR1 and CDR2: SQVTM and ANQGSEA. The CDR3 runs to 10 residues. The CDR3 sequence: CSALNTEAFF. The CDR3 nucleotides are TGCAGTGCCTTGAACACTGAAGCTTTCTTT.

This clonotype was detected a few times. The chain carries TRBV5-1 and TRBJ2-2; D is undetermined. V was clipped by 6 bases and J by 0 bases, with 12 bases between them. Germline-derived CDR1 and CDR2 are SGHRS and YFSETQ. This CDR3 has 15 amino acids. CDR3 nucleotides: TGCGCCAGCACCTCGTTACCTGCGAACACCGGGGAGCTGTTTTTT. This codes for CASTSLPANTGELFF.

This chain links TRBV7-6 with TRBJ2-3; tentative D call: TRBD2 (5 bases). This CDR3 region has 15 residues. V lost 1 base and J lost 5, with 13 bases in between. Germline V gives CDR1 SGHVS, CDR2 FNYEAQ. This chain's CDR3 is CASSLVGSGRDTQYF. The CDR3, as DNA: TGTGCCAGCAGCTTAGTGGGGTCGGGGAGAGATACGCAGTATTTT.

This chain connects TRBV19 to TRBJ2-3, with D hard to call. Germline lookup yields CDR1 LNHDA and CDR2 SQIVND (reference sequence). Trimming left V 2 bases short and J 0 bases short, with 9 bases between. The CDR3 sequence is 15 residues long. CDR3 loop: CASSIRPPSTDTQYF. CDR3 nucleotide sequence: TGTGCCAGTAGTATAAGGCCGCCTAGCACAGATACGCAGTATTTT.

V gene TRBV28 combines with J gene TRBJ2-5; D tentatively reads TRBD1 or TRBD2 (5 bases each). Germline V gene data show CDR1 as MDHEN and CDR2 as SYDVKM. The CDR3 has 14 amino acids. Trimming shortened V by 0 bases and J by 5 bases, and 10 bases separated the two germline ends. DNA of the CDR3: TGTGCCAGCAGTTTATGGGGGGTCTGGGAGACCCAGTACTTC. Translated: CASSLWGVWETQYF.

The genes are TRBV12-3 or TRBV12-4 and TRBJ1-6; D is unclear. The CDR3 sequence is 16 residues long. Trimming took off 0 bases at V and 4 bases at J, with 10 bases between the two ends. The CDR3: CASSLAPILYNSPLHF. DNA for the CDR3: TGTGCCAGCAGTTTAGCGCCCATACTATATAATTCACCCCTCCACTTT.

J is TRBJ2-7 and V is TRBV12-3 or TRBV12-4; 11 bases are a match to TRBD1. V shed 6 bases and J 2 bases; nucleotides not matched to a gene: 9. This CDR3 region has 16 residues. The DNA of the CDR3 is TGTGCCAGCAGCCCGGGACAGGGGGTTTATGCCTACGAGCAGTACTTC. Protein product: CASSPGQGVYAYEQYF.

This clonotype has just a few counts. The chain employs TRBV25-1 and TRBJ2-7, with D possibly matching TRBD1 (6 bases). This CDR3 region has 22 residues. Germline V CDR1 and CDR2: MGHDK, SYGVNS. V was pared by 6 bases and J by 3 bases, with 39 bases between. The CDR3 loop is CASSIGLVQGLHINNDHYEQYF. Written as DNA, the CDR3 is TGTGCCAGCAGCATCGGATTAGTACAGGGATTGCACATAAATAATGACCACTACGAGCAGTACTTC.

This clonotype was detected a few times. This chain connects TRBV7-2 to TRBJ2-5; unclear D gene. Per germline, CDR1 SGHTA and CDR2 FQGNSA. The CDR3 covers 12 residues. V was pared by 4 bases and J by 4 bases, with 7 bases between. CDR3 loop: CASSWYGETQYF. CDR3 bases: TGTGCCAGCAGCTGGTATGGAGAGACCCAGTACTTC.

The V and J genes are TRBV25-1 and TRBJ2-5, with 9 bases that match TRBD2. Per germline, CDR1 MGHDK and CDR2 SYGVNS. The V and J ends lost 4 bases and 0 bases, in that order; junction bases with no gene match: 6. The CDR3 spans 16 residues. CDR3 amino acids: CASSASGAYYQETQYF. CDR3 in DNA: TGTGCCAGCAGTGCTAGCGGGGCTTATTACCAAGAGACCCAGTACTTC.

This clonotype has a count of ten or more. The V call is TRBV12-3 or TRBV12-4, the J call TRBJ2-2, with D possibly being TRBD2 (6 bases). Deletions cut 3 bases from V and 1 base from J, with 9 bases between. CDR3 size: 15 residues. Written as DNA, the CDR3 is TGTGCCAGCAGTTTCCTAGCGCTGAACACCGGGGAGCTGTTTTTT. This encodes CASSFLALNTGELFF.

J is TRBJ2-7 and V is TRBV27, with 9 bases fitting TRBD1. The CDR3 consists of 15 residues. Unmatched junction bases numbered 10, after V lost 6 bases and J lost 4 bases. The germline gives CDR1 MNHEY, CDR2 SMNVEV (reference sequence). CDR3 in amino acids: CASSLGQGKGYEQYF. CDR3 bases: TGTGCCAGCAGCCTGGGACAGGGAAAGGGATACGAGCAGTACTTC.

This clonotype was seen only a few times. The V call is TRBV18, the J call TRBJ2-6; D is unresolved. This CDR3 contains 15 residues. Trimming cost V 2 bases and J 2 bases, with 7 bases left between them. Germline V gene sequence: CDR1 KGHSH, CDR2 LQKENI. For the CDR3, the DNA is TGTGCCAGCTCACCAATAAGGGCTGGGGCCAACGTCCTGACTTTC. Translating it yields CASSPIRAGANVLTF.

This rearrangement joins TRBV29-1 to TRBJ1-5; D is undetermined. Germline V gene lookup returns CDR1 SQVTM and CDR2 ANQGSEA. V lost 4 bases to trimming and J lost 2 bases, with 9 bases between them. The CDR3 spans 13 residues. In DNA form, the CDR3 reads TGCAGCGTTGTTAAGGAAGGCAATCAGCCCCAGCATTTT. Encoded protein: CSVVKEGNQPQHF.

This clonotype was observed a handful of times. This sequence joins TRBV2 and TRBJ2-7; the D gene is possibly TRBD2 (5 bases). CDR1 SNHLY and CDR2 FYNNEI come from the germline V gene. CDR3 length: 14 residues. Trimming shortened V by 5 bases and J by 4 bases, and 15 bases separated the two germline ends. The CDR3 here is CASSPPDLLYEQYF. The CDR3 nucleotides read TGTGCCAGCAGTCCCCCGGACTTGTTGTACGAGCAGTACTTC.

Only a few counts were recorded for this clonotype. This chain links TRBV29-1 with TRBJ1-2, with D maybe TRBD1 (5 bases). Between the trimmed V and J ends, which lost 4 bases and 5 bases, there was a span of 14 bases. The germline V gene has CDR1 SQVTM and CDR2 ANQGSEA. This CDR3 spans 13 amino acids. In DNA, the CDR3 is TGCAGCGTTGTAGCCTGGAGGGGATATGGCTACACCTTC. It codes for CSVVAWRGYGYTF.